A selection of T cell receptor beta chains follows, all from one sample in a study of blood T cell repertoires in COVID-19. Using immunoSEQ multiplex PCR, the repertoire was profiled, and TCRdb retains in-frame clones only, with some absent. This repertoire shows approximately 110,000 clones, around 85% found once; its top ten account for under 2%. The sequencing input was peripheral blood. These receptors originate from a man in his forties or fifties with acute or convalescent COVID-19. Both conserved end residues are part of each CDR3. A D gene is named only where the DNA matches it firmly. Clone size appears in some rows only: once, few, many, or a class for an expanded clone.

CDR3	DNA	length	V	size	J	D
CASSQVRGNMNTEAFF	TGTGCCAGCAGCCAAGTTAGAGGGAACATGAACACTGAAGCTTTCTTT	16	TRBV4-2	once	TRBJ1-1	.
CATSDGTGDGYTF	TGTGCCACCAGCGATGGCACAGGGGATGGCTACACCTTC	13	TRBV24-1	.	TRBJ1-2	TRBD1
CAGQYTEAFF	TGTGCCGGACAGTACACTGAAGCTTTCTTT	10	TRBV30	few	TRBJ1-1	.
CASDRGSYGYTF	TGCGCCAGCGACAGGGGAAGCTATGGCTACACCTTC	12	TRBV10-2	.	TRBJ1-2	TRBD1
CASSDLGSSYNEQFF	TGTGCCAGCAGCGACCTTGGGAGCTCCTACAATGAGCAGTTCTTC	15	TRBV7-2	.	TRBJ2-1	.
CATSREGRGQAGELFF	TGTGCCACCAGCAGAGAAGGCAGGGGGCAAGCCGGGGAGCTGTTTTTT	16	TRBV15	.	TRBJ2-2	TRBD1
CASSDPLGTGVSPLHF	TGTGCCAGCAGTGACCCCTTAGGGACAGGGGTTTCACCCCTCCACTTT	16	TRBV2	.	TRBJ1-6	TRBD1
CASSPTYVNYGYTF	TGTGCCAGCAGCCCCACCTACGTTAACTATGGCTACACCTTC	14	TRBV14	.	TRBJ1-2	.
CASSLAAQGYQETQYF	TGCGCCAGCAGCTTGGCCGCACAGGGGTACCAAGAGACCCAGTACTTC	16	TRBV5-1	.	TRBJ2-5	TRBD1
CASSQYQGAEQFF	TGTGCCAGCAGTCAATATCAGGGTGCTGAGCAGTTCTTC	13	TRBV6-5	.	TRBJ2-1	.
CATSRGPGRENEQFF	TGTGCCACCAGCAGAGGTCCAGGGAGGGAAAATGAGCAGTTCTTC	15	TRBV15	.	TRBJ2-1	TRBD2
CAVQGTHLGYGYTF	TGTGCCGTTCAGGGTACCCACCTAGGCTATGGCTACACCTTC	14	TRBV10-3	few	TRBJ1-2	.
CASSTTPTSNTGELFF	TGTGCCAGCAGCACAACCCCCACCTCGAACACCGGGGAGCTGTTTTTT	16	TRBV5-5	.	TRBJ2-2	.
CASSPFGQGAYGYTF	TGTGCCAGCAGCCCCTTCGGGCAGGGGGCCTATGGCTACACCTTC	15	TRBV5-6	.	TRBJ1-2	TRBD1
CASSFDRFYGYTF	TGTGCCAGCAGTTTTGACAGGTTCTATGGCTACACCTTC	13	TRBV27	.	TRBJ1-2	.
CATSDGRLAGGTDTQYF	TGTGCCACCAGTGACGGACGACTAGCGGGGGGCACAGATACGCAGTATTTT	17	TRBV24-1	.	TRBJ2-3	TRBD2
CASSDGPAGGSDTQYF	TGTGCCAGCAGTGACGGCCCAGCGGGGGGCTCAGATACGCAGTATTTT	16	TRBV6-4	few	TRBJ2-3	TRBD2
CASSGTGGTEAFF	TGTGCCAGCAGTGGAACAGGGGGCACTGAAGCTTTCTTT	13	TRBV27	few	TRBJ1-1	TRBD1
CASSLGQGGYNEQFF	TGTGCCAGCAGCTTAGGACAGGGGGGGTACAATGAGCAGTTCTTC	15	TRBV7-9	.	TRBJ2-1	TRBD1
CAISQGGLETDTQYF	TGTGCCATCAGCCAGGGAGGGTTGGAGACAGATACGCAGTATTTT	15	TRBV10-3	.	TRBJ2-3	TRBD2
CASSSPGQVTEAFF	TGTGCCAGCAGCTCCCCCGGACAGGTCACTGAAGCTTTCTTT	14	TRBV6-5	few	TRBJ1-1	TRBD1